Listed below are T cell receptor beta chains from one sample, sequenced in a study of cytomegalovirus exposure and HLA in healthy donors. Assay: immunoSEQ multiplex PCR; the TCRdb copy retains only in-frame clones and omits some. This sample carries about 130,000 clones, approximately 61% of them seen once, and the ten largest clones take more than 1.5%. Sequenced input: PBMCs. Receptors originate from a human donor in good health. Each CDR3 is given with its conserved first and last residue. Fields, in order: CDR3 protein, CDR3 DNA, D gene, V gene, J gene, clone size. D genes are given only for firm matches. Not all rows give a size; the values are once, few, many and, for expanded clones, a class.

CASSLVGGTSYNEQFF	TGTGCCAGCAGCTTGGTTGGCGGCACCTCCTACAATGAGCAGTTCTTC	NA	TRBV5-4	TRBJ2-1	NA
CASSPTGSNGNEQFF	TGTGCCAGCAGCCCGACAGGGAGTAATGGCAATGAGCAGTTCTTC	TRBD1	TRBV5-4	TRBJ2-1	NA
CAISRGEGTTEAFF	TGTGCCATCAGCCGAGGGGAGGGGACCACTGAAGCTTTCTTT	NA	TRBV10-3	TRBJ1-1	few
CASSLGTGTGAPLHF	TGCGCCAGCAGCTTGGGAACCGGGACAGGAGCACCCCTCCACTTT	TRBD1	TRBV5-1	TRBJ1-6	NA
CASSPGDRMNTEAFF	TGTGCCAGCAGCCCAGGGGACAGGATGAACACTGAAGCTTTCTTT	TRBD1	TRBV7-9	TRBJ1-1	few
CATSQPGQGASETQYF	TGTGCCACCAGCCAACCTGGACAGGGGGCCTCAGAGACCCAGTACTTC	TRBD1	TRBV15	TRBJ2-5	NA
CASEGTSGDTDTQYF	TGTGCCAGCGAGGGAACTAGCGGAGACACAGATACGCAGTATTTT	TRBD2	TRBV11-3	TRBJ2-3	few
CASRRGTGDYTEAFF	TGTGCCAGCAGGAGGGGGACAGGGGATTACACTGAAGCTTTCTTT	TRBD1	TRBV27	TRBJ1-1	NA
CASSLRRGGRTFSTEAFF	TGTGCCAGCAGCTTGCGGAGGGGAGGCAGGACCTTTTCCACTGAAGCTTTCTTT	NA	TRBV5-6	TRBJ1-1	NA
CSGELSGGGASGIYEQYF	TGCAGCGGTGAATTGAGTGGGGGGGGTGCTAGCGGGATTTACGAGCAGTACTTC	TRBD2	TRBV29-1	TRBJ2-7	NA
CASSLVTGGWNTEAFF	TGTGCCAGCAGCTTAGTGACAGGGGGTTGGAACACTGAAGCTTTCTTT	TRBD1	TRBV11-2	TRBJ1-1	few
CSGGQGASDTQYF	TGCAGCGGCGGACAGGGAGCGTCAGATACGCAGTATTTT	TRBD1	TRBV29-1	TRBJ2-3	NA
CATSSPGELFF	TGTGCCACTTCCTCCCCCGGGGAGCTGTTTTTT	NA	TRBV10-3	TRBJ2-2	NA
CASSPRDTGTLSYNEQFF	TGTGCCAGCTCACCAAGAGACACGGGGACTCTTTCCTACAATGAGCAGTTCTTC	NA	TRBV18	TRBJ2-1	NA
CASTAGSTDTQYF	TGTGCCAGCACGGCGGGAAGCACAGATACGCAGTATTTT	NA	TRBV11-3	TRBJ2-3	once
CASSEGSMRDGYEQYF	TGTGCCAGCAGTGAGGGATCGATGAGGGATGGGTACGAGCAGTACTTC	NA	TRBV6-1	TRBJ2-7	NA